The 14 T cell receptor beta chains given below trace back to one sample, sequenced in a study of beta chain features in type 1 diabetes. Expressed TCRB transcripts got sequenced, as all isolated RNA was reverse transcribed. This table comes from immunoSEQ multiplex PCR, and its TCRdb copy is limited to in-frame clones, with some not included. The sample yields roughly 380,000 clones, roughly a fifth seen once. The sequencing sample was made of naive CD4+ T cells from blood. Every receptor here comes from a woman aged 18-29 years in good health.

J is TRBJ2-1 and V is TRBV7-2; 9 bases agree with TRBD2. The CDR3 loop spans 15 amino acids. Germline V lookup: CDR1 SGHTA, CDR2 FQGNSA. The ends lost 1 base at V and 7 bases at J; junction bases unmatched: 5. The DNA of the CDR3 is TGTGCCAGCAGCTTAGAACTAGCGGGTTTTAATGAGCAGTTCTTC. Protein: CASSLELAGFNEQFF. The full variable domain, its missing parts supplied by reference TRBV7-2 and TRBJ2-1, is GAGVSQSPSNKVTEKGKDVELRCDPISGHTALYWYRQSLGQGLEFLIYFQGNSAPDKSGLPSDRFSAERTGGSVSTLTIQRTQQEDSAVYLCASSLELAGFNEQFFGPGTRLTVL.

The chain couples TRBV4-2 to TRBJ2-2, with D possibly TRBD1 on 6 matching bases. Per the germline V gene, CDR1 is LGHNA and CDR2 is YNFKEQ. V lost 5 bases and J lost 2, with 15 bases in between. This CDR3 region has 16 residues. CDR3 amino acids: CASSAQGRLNTGELFF. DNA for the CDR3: TGTGCCAGCAGCGCACAGGGACGGCTTAACACCGGGGAGCTGTTTTTT.

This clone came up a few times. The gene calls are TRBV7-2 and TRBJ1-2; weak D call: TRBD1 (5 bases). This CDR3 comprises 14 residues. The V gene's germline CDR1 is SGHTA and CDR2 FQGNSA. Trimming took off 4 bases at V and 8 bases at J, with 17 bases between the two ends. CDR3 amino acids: CASSSQQGTEGYTF. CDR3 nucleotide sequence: TGTGCCAGCAGCTCCCAGCAGGGTACGGAGGGCTACACCTTC. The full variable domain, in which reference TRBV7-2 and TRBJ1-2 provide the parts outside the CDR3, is GAGVSQSPSNKVTEKGKDVELRCDPISGHTALYWYRQSLGQGLEFLIYFQGNSAPDKSGLPSDRFSAERTGGSVSTLTIQRTQQEDSAVYLCASSSQQGTEGYTFGSGTRLTVV.

CDR3: CAISETRDSQNSPLHF. The CDR3, as DNA: TGTGCCATCAGTGAGACCCGGGACAGCCAAAATTCACCCCTCCACTTT. The chain is built from TRBV10-3 and TRBJ1-6; 7 bases are shared with TRBD1. J lost 7 bases, V lost 2 bases, and 8 bases had no gene match. The CDR3 covers 16 residues. Germline lookup yields CDR1 ENHRY and CDR2 SYGVKD.

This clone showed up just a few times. CDR3 coding DNA: TGTGCTATCCGGGGGGCGGAATACGAGCAGTACTTC. This codes for CAIRGAEYEQYF. This chain connects TRBV7-2 to TRBJ2-7, with D maybe TRBD2 (7 bases). The germline V gene has CDR1 SGHTA and CDR2 FQGNSA. This CDR3 spans 12 amino acids.

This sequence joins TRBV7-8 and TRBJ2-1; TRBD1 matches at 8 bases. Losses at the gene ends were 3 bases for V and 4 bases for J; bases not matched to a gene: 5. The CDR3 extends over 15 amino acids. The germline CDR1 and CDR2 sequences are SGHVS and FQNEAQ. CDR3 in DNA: TGTGCCAGCAGCTTGGGACAGGTAGCTTACAATGAGCAGTTCTTC. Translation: CASSLGQVAYNEQFF.

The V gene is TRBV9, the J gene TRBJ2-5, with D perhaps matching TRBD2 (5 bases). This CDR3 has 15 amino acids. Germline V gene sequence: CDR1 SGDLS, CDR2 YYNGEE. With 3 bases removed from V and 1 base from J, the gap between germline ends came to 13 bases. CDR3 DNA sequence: TGTGCCAGCAGCGGAGGGTGGGCACCCCAAGAGACCCAGTACTTC. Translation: CASSGGWAPQETQYF.

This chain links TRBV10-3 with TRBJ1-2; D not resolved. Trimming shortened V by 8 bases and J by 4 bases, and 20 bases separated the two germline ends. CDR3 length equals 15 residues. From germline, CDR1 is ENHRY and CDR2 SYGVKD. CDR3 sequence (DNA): TGTGCCATCGGAGGGAGCAGTGGGCGGACCTATGGCTACACCTTC. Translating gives CAIGGSSGRTYGYTF.

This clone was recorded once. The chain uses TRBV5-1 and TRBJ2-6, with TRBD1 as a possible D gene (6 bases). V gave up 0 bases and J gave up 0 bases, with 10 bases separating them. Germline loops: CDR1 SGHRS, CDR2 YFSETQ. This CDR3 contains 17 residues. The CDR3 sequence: CASSLEQGYSGANVLTF. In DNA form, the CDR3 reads TGCGCCAGCAGCTTGGAACAGGGCTACTCTGGGGCCAACGTCCTGACTTTC. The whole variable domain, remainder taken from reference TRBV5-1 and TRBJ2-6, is KAGVTQTPRYLIKTRGQQVTLSCSPISGHRSVSWYQQTPGQGLQFLFEYFSETQRNKGNFPGRFSGRQFSNSRSEMNVSTLELGDSALYLCASSLEQGYSGANVLTFGAGSRLTVL.

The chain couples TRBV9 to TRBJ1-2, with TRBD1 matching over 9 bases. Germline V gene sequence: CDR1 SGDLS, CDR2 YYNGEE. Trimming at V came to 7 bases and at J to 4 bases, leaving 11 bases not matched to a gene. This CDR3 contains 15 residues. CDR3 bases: TGTGCCAGCGGCGATCAGGACAGGGGACTCTATGGCTACACCTTC. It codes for CASGDQDRGLYGYTF.

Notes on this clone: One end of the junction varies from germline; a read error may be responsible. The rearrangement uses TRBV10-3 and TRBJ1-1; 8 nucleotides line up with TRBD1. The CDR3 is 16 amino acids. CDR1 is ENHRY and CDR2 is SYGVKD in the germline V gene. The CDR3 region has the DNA TGTGCCAGCAGTTACTCGCTCACAGGGGGGAACACTGAAGCTTTCTTT. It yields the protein CASSYSLTGGNTEAFF.

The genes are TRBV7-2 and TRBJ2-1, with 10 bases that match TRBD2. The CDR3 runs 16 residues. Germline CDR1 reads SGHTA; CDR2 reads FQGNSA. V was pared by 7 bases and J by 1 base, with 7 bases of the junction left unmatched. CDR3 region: CASTIAGGGSYNEQFF. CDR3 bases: TGTGCCAGCACAATAGCGGGGGGTGGTTCCTACAATGAGCAGTTCTTC.

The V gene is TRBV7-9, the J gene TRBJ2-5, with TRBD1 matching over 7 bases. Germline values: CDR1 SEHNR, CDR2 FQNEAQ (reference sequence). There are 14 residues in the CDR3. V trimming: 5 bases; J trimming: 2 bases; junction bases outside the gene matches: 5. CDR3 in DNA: TGTGCCAGCAGCCCAACACAGGGGCAAGAGACCCAGTACTTC. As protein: CASSPTQGQETQYF.

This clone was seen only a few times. CDR3 protein: CASSELAGEGNSKFF. CDR3 coding DNA: TGTGCCAGCAGCGAGCTAGCGGGAGAGGGTAATTCCAAGTTCTTC. The J gene is TRBJ2-1, the V gene TRBV2; 10 bases map to TRBD2. The trim removed 6 bases at V and 14 bases at J, leaving 16 bases unmatched. The germline gives CDR1 SNHLY, CDR2 FYNNEI. The CDR3 length is 15 residues.